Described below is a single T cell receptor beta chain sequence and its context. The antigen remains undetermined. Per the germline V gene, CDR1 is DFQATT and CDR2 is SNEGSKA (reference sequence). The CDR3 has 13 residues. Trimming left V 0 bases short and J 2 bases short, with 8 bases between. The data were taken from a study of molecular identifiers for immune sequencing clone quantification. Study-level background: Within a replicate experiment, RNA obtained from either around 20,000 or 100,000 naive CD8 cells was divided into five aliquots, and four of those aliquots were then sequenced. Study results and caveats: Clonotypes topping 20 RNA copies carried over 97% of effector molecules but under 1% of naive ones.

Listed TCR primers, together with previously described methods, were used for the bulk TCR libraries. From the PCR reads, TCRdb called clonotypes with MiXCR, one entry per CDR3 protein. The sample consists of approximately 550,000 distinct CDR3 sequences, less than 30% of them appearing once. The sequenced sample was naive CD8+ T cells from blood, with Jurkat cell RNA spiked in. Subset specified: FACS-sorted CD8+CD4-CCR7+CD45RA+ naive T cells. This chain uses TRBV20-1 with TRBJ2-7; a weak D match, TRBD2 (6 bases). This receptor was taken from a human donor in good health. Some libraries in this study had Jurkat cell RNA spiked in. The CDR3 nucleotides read TGCAGTGCTAGAGATCGGGAGACCTACGAGCAGTACTTC. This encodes CSARDRETYEQYF.